Shown below are 18 T cell receptor beta chains from a single sample sequenced in a study of early stage breast cancer tumors. This table comes from immunoSEQ multiplex PCR, and its TCRdb copy is limited to in-frame clones, with some not included. Of some 20,000 clones in the sample, about 83% were seen once. Sequenced sample: blood. These receptors all come from a person aged 70 to 85 with breast cancer.

The rearrangement links TRBV27 to TRBJ1-2; the match to TRBD1 covers 10 bases. CDR3 length: 13 amino acids. Germline V gene sequence: CDR1 MNHEY, CDR2 SMNVEV (reference sequence). Unmatched junction bases numbered 5, after V lost 5 bases and J lost 8 bases. The chain's CDR3 is CASSGTGVNGYTF. As DNA, the CDR3 is TGTGCCAGCAGTGGGACAGGGGTGAACGGCTACACCTTC.

In its sample, this clone was seen once. The chain couples TRBV7-2 to TRBJ2-7; the D gene is possibly TRBD1 (6 bases). The length of the CDR3 is 14 residues. Germline lookup yields CDR1 SGHTA and CDR2 FQGNSA. V lost 1 base and J lost 3, with 10 bases in between. The CDR3 nucleotides are TGTGCCAGCAGCTTAGAACAGGGTAACTACGAGCAGTACTTC. This codes for CASSLEQGNYEQYF.

The rearrangement uses TRBV10-3 and TRBJ2-2, with TRBD1 as a possible D gene (5 bases). This CDR3 region has 13 residues. Germline V gives CDR1 ENHRY, CDR2 SYGVKD. The V and J ends lost 8 bases and 5 bases respectively, with 12 bases between them. For the CDR3, the DNA is TGTGCCATCGAGAACCAGGGAACCGGGGAGCTGTTTTTT. This translates into CAIENQGTGELFF.

The chain links TRBV6-6 to TRBJ1-1; 7 nucleotides match TRBD1. Germline CDR1 MNHNY, CDR2 SVGAGI (reference sequence). Trimming cost V 6 bases and J 4 bases; bases outside gene matches: 5. The CDR3 is 13 residues long. The CDR3 nucleotides are TGTGCCAGCAGCCCGACAGGGCCCACTGAAGCTTTCTTT. Protein product: CASSPTGPTEAFF.

The gene calls are TRBV20-1 and TRBJ1-2; a weak D match, TRBD1 (5 bases). The CDR3 is made up of 11 amino acids. Trimming took off 6 bases at V and 6 bases at J, with 11 bases between the two ends. Germline CDR1 reads DFQATT; CDR2 reads SNEGSKA (reference sequence). CDR3 nucleotides: TGCAGTGCGGCATGGGGGGATGGCTACACCTTC. Amino acids: CSAAWGDGYTF.

This clone has a handful of counts. The rearrangement uses TRBV9 and TRBJ2-2, with TRBD1 matching over 8 bases. Germline CDR1 SGDLS, CDR2 YYNGEE. The CDR3 has 16 residues. Trimming cost V 4 bases and J 2 bases; bases outside gene matches: 7. CDR3 region: CASSPGTGRNTGELFF. The CDR3 coding sequence is TGTGCCAGCAGCCCCGGGACAGGACGAAACACCGGGGAGCTGTTTTTT. The full variable domain, rest sourced from reference TRBV9 and TRBJ2-2, is DSGVTQTPKHLITATGQRVTLRCSPRSGDLSVYWYQQSLDQGLQFLIQYYNGEERAKGNILERFSAQQFPDLHSELNLSSLELGDSALYFCASSPGTGRNTGELFFGEGSRLTVL.

The chain employs TRBV5-1 and TRBJ1-4, with D maybe TRBD1 (5 bases). V dropped 0 bases and J dropped 6 bases, with 9 bases sitting between them. Germline values: CDR1 SGHRS, CDR2 YFSETQ. The CDR3 extends over 14 amino acids. This CDR3 reads CASSLERGDEKLFF. In DNA form, the CDR3 reads TGCGCCAGCAGCTTGGAACGGGGGGATGAAAAACTGTTTTTT.

The chain uses TRBV5-4 and TRBJ1-4; no clear D gene. In germline, CDR1 is SGHNT, CDR2 YYREEE (reference sequence). The CDR3 totals 14 residues. The germline V and J ends were trimmed by 4 bases and 0 bases, with 7 bases remaining between them. Written as DNA, the CDR3 is TGTGCCAGCAGCCGGGGAACAACTAATGAAAAACTGTTTTTT. Its translation: CASSRGTTNEKLFF.

This clone was seen more than once but under ten times. The gene calls are TRBV5-1 and TRBJ1-1, with D possibly being TRBD1 (5 bases). Germline V gene data show CDR1 as SGHRS and CDR2 as YFSETQ. Trimming shortened V by 3 bases and J by 2 bases, and 8 bases separated the two germline ends. This CDR3 is 13 amino acids long. CDR3 nucleotides: TGCGCCAGCAGCTCTCAGGGTAACACTGAAGCTTTCTTT. It yields the protein CASSSQGNTEAFF.

This clone was found a few times. The chain couples TRBV7-6 to TRBJ2-7, with 7 bases lining up with TRBD2. V trimming: 4 bases; J trimming: 6 bases; junction bases outside the gene matches: 6. This CDR3 contains 13 residues. Germline V gene sequence: CDR1 SGHVS, CDR2 FNYEAQ. CDR3 DNA: TGTGCCAGCAGCTCGGGGGGAGAAGTCGAGCAGTACTTC. Its protein is CASSSGGEVEQYF.

The chain employs TRBV9 and TRBJ1-5, with D hard to call. Per the germline V gene, CDR1 is SGDLS and CDR2 is YYNGEE. V was cut by 3 bases and J by 2 bases, with 12 bases left in between. This CDR3 is built from 15 residues. The DNA of the CDR3 is TGTGCCAGCAGCGCAGATTTTCGGGGCAATCAGCCCCAGCATTTT. This codes for CASSADFRGNQPQHF. Using reference TRBV9 and TRBJ1-5 for the parts outside the CDR3, the full variable domain is DSGVTQTPKHLITATGQRVTLRCSPRSGDLSVYWYQQSLDQGLQFLIQYYNGEERAKGNILERFSAQQFPDLHSELNLSSLELGDSALYFCASSADFRGNQPQHFGDGTRLSIL.

The chain is built from TRBV5-1 and TRBJ1-6; 8 bases line up with TRBD1. V gave up 3 bases and J gave up 6 bases; unmatched junction bases: 2. Germline-derived CDR1 and CDR2 are SGHRS and YFSETQ. The CDR3 runs 14 residues. CDR3 bases: TGCGCCAGCAGCTCCGGACAGGGTAATTCACCCCTCCACTTT. Its translation is CASSSGQGNSPLHF.

This clone was observed once. The chain uses TRBV4-1 and TRBJ2-1; 12 nucleotides align to TRBD2. The CDR3 is 15 amino acids. The ends lost 0 bases at V and 7 bases at J; junction bases unmatched: 1. Germline lookup yields CDR1 MGHRA and CDR2 YSYEKL. DNA of the CDR3: TGCGCCAGCAGCCAAGATGGACTAGCGGGGAATGAGCAGTTCTTC. It specifies CASSQDGLAGNEQFF.

This clone came up a few times. V and J are TRBV7-2 and TRBJ1-2; possible D gene TRBD1, 5 bases. Germline loops: CDR1 SGHTA, CDR2 FQGNSA. V was clipped by 9 bases and J by 0 bases, with 17 bases between them. This CDR3 region has 15 residues. The CDR3 region is CASFSLGGANYGYTF. The CDR3 DNA reads TGTGCCAGTTTCTCCCTTGGGGGGGCTAACTATGGCTACACCTTC.

The CDR3 sequence is CASSEAGTSVGTQYF. The DNA of the CDR3 is TGTGCCAGCAGTGAAGCGGGGACTAGCGTAGGGACCCAGTACTTC. This sequence joins TRBV6-1 and TRBJ2-5, with TRBD2 matching over 10 bases. The CDR3 spans 15 residues. Trimming removed 0 bases from V and 7 bases from J; junction bases left unmatched: 5. Germline lookup yields CDR1 MNHNS and CDR2 SASEGT.

This chain connects TRBV19 to TRBJ2-5; 10 bases fit TRBD1. The CDR3 has 15 amino acids. Germline CDR1 and CDR2: LNHDA and SQIVND (reference sequence). V was clipped by 3 bases and J by 5 bases; unmatched bases: 6. The CDR3 DNA sequence: TGTGCCAGTAGTATGGGACAGGGGTTGGTTGAGACCCAGTACTTC. Residues: CASSMGQGLVETQYF.

This chain links TRBV2 with TRBJ1-2; D is ambiguous. Germline V CDR1 and CDR2: SNHLY, FYNNEI. This CDR3 spans 13 amino acids. Trimming took off 3 bases at V and 3 bases at J, with 8 bases between the two ends. The CDR3 protein is CASSESGDYGYTF. The CDR3 nucleotides read TGTGCCAGCAGTGAGTCGGGAGACTATGGCTACACCTTC. Looking up the rest from reference TRBV2 and TRBJ1-2 gives the full variable domain: EPEVTQTPSHQVTQMGQEVILRCVPISNHLYFYWYRQILGQKVEFLVSFYNNEISEKSEIFDDQFSVERPDGSNFTLKIRSTKLEDSAMYFCASSESGDYGYTFGSGTRLTVV.

The gene calls are TRBV18 and TRBJ1-6; the D is unclear. The V end lost 3 bases, the J end lost 4 bases, and 19 bases lay between the germline ends. The CDR3 totals 18 residues. Germline assignment: CDR1 KGHSH and CDR2 LQKENI. CDR3 nucleotides: TGTGCCAGCTCACCTATGACGGGAACACCTTCATATAATTCACCCCTCCACTTT. This gives the protein CASSPMTGTPSYNSPLHF.